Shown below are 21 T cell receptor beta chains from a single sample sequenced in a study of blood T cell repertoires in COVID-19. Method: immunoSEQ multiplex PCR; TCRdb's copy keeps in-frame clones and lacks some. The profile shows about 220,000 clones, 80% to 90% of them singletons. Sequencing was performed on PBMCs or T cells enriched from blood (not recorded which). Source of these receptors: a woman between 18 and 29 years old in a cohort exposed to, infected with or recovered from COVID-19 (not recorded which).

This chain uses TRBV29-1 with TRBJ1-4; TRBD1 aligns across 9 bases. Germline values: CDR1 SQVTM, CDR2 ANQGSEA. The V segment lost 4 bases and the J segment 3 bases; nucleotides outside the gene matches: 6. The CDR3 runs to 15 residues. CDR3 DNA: TGCAGCGTTGCAGACAGGGGGTGGTCTAATGAAAAACTGTTTTTT. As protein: CSVADRGWSNEKLFF.

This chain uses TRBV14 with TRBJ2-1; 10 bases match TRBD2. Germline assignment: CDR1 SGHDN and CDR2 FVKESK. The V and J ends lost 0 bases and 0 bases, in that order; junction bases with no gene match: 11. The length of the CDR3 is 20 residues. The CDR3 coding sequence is TGTGCCAGCAGCCAAGACCCCACTAGCGGGGATTCTAGCTCCTACAATGAGCAGTTCTTC. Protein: CASSQDPTSGDSSSYNEQFF.

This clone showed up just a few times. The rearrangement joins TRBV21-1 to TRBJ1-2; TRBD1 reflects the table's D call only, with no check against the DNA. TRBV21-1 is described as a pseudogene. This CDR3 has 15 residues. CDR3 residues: CASSPKDRDVHGYTF. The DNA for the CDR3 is TGTGCCAGCAGCCCTAAGGACAGGGACGTTCATGGCTACACCTTC.

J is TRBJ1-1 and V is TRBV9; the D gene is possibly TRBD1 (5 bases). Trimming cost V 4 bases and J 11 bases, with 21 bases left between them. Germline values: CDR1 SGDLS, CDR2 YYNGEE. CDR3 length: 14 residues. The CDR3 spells CASSTSLDSLRAFF. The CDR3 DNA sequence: TGTGCCAGCAGCACTAGCCTAGACAGCCTCCGGGCTTTCTTT.

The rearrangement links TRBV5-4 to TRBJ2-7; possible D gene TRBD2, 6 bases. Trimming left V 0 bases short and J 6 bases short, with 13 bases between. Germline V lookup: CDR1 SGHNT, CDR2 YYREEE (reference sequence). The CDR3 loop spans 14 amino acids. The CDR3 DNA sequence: TGTGCCAGCAGCTTGGGTGGAGGGGTTTTCGAGCAGTACTTC. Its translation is CASSLGGGVFEQYF.

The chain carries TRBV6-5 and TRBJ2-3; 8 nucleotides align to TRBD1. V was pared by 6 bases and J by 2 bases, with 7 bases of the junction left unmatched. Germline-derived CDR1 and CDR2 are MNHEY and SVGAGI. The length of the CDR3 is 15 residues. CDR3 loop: CASSIGQGPTDTQYF. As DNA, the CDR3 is TGTGCCAGCAGCATAGGACAGGGACCCACAGATACGCAGTATTTT.

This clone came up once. The CDR3 here is CASSPTGRTGELFF. The CDR3 DNA reads as TGTGCCAGCAGCCCGACAGGTCGCACCGGGGAGCTGTTTTTT. The chain joins TRBV3-1 (or the pseudogene TRBV3-2) to TRBJ2-2; D perhaps matches TRBD1 (6 bases). V lost 4 bases to trimming and J lost 4 bases, with 10 bases between them. The germline gives CDR1 LGHDT, CDR2 YNNKEL (reference sequence). The CDR3 runs 14 residues.

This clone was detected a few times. The CDR3 nucleotides read TGTGCCAGCAGCTTAGCGGGAGGGCCTAGCACAGATACGCAGTATTTT. Translated: CASSLAGGPSTDTQYF. The chain is built from TRBV7-3 and TRBJ2-3; 9 nucleotides agree with TRBD2. Germline V gene data show CDR1 as SGHTA and CDR2 as FQGTGA. The CDR3 contains 16 residues. V lost 2 bases to trimming and J lost 0 bases; unmatched junction nucleotides: 3.

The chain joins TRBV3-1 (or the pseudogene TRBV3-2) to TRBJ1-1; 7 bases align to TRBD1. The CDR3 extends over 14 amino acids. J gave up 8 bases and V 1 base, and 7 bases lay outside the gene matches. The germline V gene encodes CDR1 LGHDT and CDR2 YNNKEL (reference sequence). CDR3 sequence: CASSQVGRGLEAFF. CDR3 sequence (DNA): TGTGCCAGCAGCCAAGTTGGCAGGGGGTTAGAAGCTTTCTTT.

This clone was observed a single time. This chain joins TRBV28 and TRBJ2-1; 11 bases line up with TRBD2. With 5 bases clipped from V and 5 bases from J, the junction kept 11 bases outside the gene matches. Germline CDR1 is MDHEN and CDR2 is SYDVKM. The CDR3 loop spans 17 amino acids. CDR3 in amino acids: CASSTPSGGTPHNEQFF. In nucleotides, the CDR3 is TGTGCCAGCAGTACCCCTAGCGGGGGGACCCCCCACAATGAGCAGTTCTTC.

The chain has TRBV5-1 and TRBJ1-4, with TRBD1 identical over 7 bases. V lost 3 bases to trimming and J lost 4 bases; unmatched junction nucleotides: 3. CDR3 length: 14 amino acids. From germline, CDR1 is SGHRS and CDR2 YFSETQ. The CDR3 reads CASSWDSFNEKLFF. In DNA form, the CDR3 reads TGCGCCAGCAGCTGGGACAGTTTTAATGAAAAACTGTTTTTT.

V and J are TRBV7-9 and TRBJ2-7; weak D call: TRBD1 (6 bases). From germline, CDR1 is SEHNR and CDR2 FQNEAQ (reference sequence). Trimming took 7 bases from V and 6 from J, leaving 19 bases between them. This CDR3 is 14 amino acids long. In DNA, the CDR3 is TGTGCCAGCACCTACACCCAGGGGCCCGTCGAGCAGTACTTC. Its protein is CASTYTQGPVEQYF.

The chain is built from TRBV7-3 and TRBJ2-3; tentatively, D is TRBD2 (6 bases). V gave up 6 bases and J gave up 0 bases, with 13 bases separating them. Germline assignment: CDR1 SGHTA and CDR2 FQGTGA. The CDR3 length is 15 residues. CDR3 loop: CASSISGLSTDTQYF. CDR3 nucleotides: TGTGCCAGCAGTATTAGCGGACTTAGCACAGATACGCAGTATTTT.

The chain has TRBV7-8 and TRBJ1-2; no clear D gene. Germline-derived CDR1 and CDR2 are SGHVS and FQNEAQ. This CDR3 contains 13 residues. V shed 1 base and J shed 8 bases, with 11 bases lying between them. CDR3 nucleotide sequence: TGTGCCAGCAGCTTAGTCCGCGGGGAGGGCTACACCTTC. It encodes CASSLVRGEGYTF.

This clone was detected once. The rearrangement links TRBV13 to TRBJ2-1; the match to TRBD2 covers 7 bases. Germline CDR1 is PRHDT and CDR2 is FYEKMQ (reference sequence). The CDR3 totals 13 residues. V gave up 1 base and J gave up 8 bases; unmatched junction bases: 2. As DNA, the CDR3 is TGTGCCAGCAGCTTAGTGGCGGGGGATGAGCAGTTCTTC. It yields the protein CASSLVAGDEQFF.

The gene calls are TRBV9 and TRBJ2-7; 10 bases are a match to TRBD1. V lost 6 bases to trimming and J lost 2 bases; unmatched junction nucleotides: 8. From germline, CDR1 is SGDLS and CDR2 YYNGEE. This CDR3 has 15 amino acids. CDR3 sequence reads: CASNSYGTGAYEQYF. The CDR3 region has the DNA TGTGCCAGCAACTCCTACGGGACAGGGGCCTACGAGCAGTACTTC. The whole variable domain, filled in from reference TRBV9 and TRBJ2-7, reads DSGVTQTPKHLITATGQRVTLRCSPRSGDLSVYWYQQSLDQGLQFLIQYYNGEERAKGNILERFSAQQFPDLHSELNLSSLELGDSALYFCASNSYGTGAYEQYFGPGTRLTVT.

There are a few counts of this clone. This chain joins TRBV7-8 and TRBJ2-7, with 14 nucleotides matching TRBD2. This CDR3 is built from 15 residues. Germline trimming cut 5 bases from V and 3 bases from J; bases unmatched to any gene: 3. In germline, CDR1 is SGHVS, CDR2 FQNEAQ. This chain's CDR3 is CASSLGTSGGYEQYF. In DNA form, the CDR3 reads TGTGCCAGCAGCCTCGGGACTAGCGGGGGCTACGAGCAGTACTTC. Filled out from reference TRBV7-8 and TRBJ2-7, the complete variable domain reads GAGVSQSPRYKVAKRGQDVALRCDPISGHVSLFWYQQALGQGPEFLTYFQNEAQLDKSGLPSDRFFAERPEGSVSTLKIQRTQQEDSAVYLCASSLGTSGGYEQYFGPGTRLTVT.

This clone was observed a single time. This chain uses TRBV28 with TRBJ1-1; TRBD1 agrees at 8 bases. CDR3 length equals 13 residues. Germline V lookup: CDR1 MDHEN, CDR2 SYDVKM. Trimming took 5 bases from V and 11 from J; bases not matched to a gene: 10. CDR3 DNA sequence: TGTGCCAGCAGTCGCGCCACAGGGGGGGAGGCTTTCTTT. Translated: CASSRATGGEAFF.

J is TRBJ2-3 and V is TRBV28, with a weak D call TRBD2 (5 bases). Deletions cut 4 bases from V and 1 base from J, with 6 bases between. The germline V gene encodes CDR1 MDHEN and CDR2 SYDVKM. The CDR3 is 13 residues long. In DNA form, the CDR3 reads TGTGCCAGCAGTTCCGGGGGCACAGATACGCAGTATTTT. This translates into CASSSGGTDTQYF.

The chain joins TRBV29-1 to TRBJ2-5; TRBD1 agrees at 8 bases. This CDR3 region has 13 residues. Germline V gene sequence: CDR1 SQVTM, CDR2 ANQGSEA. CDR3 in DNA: TGCAGTATCACCGGGACAGGCGGAGAGACCCAGTACTTC. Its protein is CSITGTGGETQYF.

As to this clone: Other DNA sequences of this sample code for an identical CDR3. The CDR3 DNA reads TGTGCCAGCAGCTTAGTCGGGACAGGGGAAGAGACCCAGTACTTC. Protein sequence: CASSLVGTGEETQYF. The chain joins TRBV11-2 to TRBJ2-5; 10 bases map to TRBD1. J gave up 3 bases and V 1 base, and 2 bases lay outside the gene matches. From germline, CDR1 is SGHAT and CDR2 FQNNGV. The length of the CDR3 is 15 residues. The whole variable domain, remainder taken from reference TRBV11-2 and TRBJ2-5, is EAGVAQSPRYKIIEKRQSVAFWCNPISGHATLYWYQQILGQGPKLLIQFQNNGVVDDSQLPKDRFSAERLKGVDSTLKIQPAKLEDSAVYLCASSLVGTGEETQYFGPGTRLLVL.